The rows below give T cell receptor beta chains drawn from one sample of a study of human T cells and chemical hapten exposure. TCRdb fed the RACE reads into MiXCR, producing one record per CDR3 protein. The sample shows around 82,000 distinct CDR3 sequences, about 6.6% of them seen only once. Here the sequenced sample was whole blood, taken in connection with sensitization to the hapten diphenylcyclopropenone (DPC). The origin of the receptors is a woman aged 30 to 39 with alopecia areata. Some clones in this sample may be carry-over from other donors' samples. The CDR3 runs from the conserved cysteine through the conserved F or W. The order of the fields is clone size, V gene, J gene, D gene, CDR3 protein, CDR3 DNA. A D gene is named only where the DNA matches it firmly. Size tells how often a clone was seen (once, few, many) or the class of an expanded clone, and some rows leave it out.

size: NA
V: TRBV6-5
J: TRBJ2-1
D: TRBD2
CDR3: CASSLRLAAYNEQFF
DNA: TGTGCCAGCAGTTTAAGACTAGCCGCCTACAATGAGCAGTTCTTC

size: many
V: TRBV20-1
J: TRBJ2-4
D: TRBD2
CDR3: CSARDFRRGGGNIQYF
DNA: TGCAGTGCTAGAGATTTTCGGCGGGGGGGCGGTAACATTCAGTACTTC

size: NA
V: TRBV5-1
J: TRBJ1-5
D: NA
CDR3: CASSLEGRGGQPQHF
DNA: TGCGCCAGCAGCTTGGAGGGCAGGGGCGGGCAGCCCCAGCATTTT

size: many
V: TRBV12-3/TRBV12-4
J: TRBJ1-4
D: TRBD1
CDR3: CASSLSGGSTNEKLFF
DNA: TGTGCCAGCAGTTTATCAGGGGGCTCAACTAATGAAAAACTGTTTTTT

size: many
V: TRBV12-3/TRBV12-4
J: TRBJ1-2
D: TRBD1
CDR3: CASRGQGASGYTF
DNA: TGTGCCAGCAGGGGACAGGGGGCTTCTGGCTACACCTTC

size: many
V: TRBV20-1
J: TRBJ2-7
D: TRBD2
CDR3: CSASPPGGEIEQYF
DNA: TGCAGTGCTAGCCCCCCGGGGGGGGAGATTGAGCAGTACTTC

size: many
V: TRBV6-1
J: TRBJ2-2
D: TRBD1
CDR3: CASRGWTGTRTGELFF
DNA: TGTGCCAGCAGGGGTTGGACAGGGACGAGGACCGGGGAGCTGTTTTTT

size: many
V: TRBV20-1
J: TRBJ1-1
D: NA
CDR3: CSARGIFNSDFF
DNA: TGCAGTGCTAGAGGGATTTTCAACTCAGATTTCTTT

size: many
V: TRBV29-1
J: TRBJ1-1
D: NA
CDR3: CSVALRGGIAEAFF
DNA: TGCAGCGTCGCACTAAGGGGAGGGATCGCTGAAGCTTTCTTT

size: many
V: TRBV12-3/TRBV12-4
J: TRBJ1-3
D: NA
CDR3: CASSLKGSGNTIYF
DNA: TGTGCCAGCAGTTTGAAGGGAAGTGGAAACACCATATATTTT

size: few
V: TRBV5-6
J: TRBJ1-2
D: NA
CDR3: CASTTGLFNYGYTF
DNA: TGTGCCAGCACCACTGGACTTTTTAACTATGGCTACACCTTC

size: many
V: TRBV2
J: TRBJ2-4
D: TRBD1
CDR3: CASTLRNRGNIQYF
DNA: TGTGCCAGCACCCTTCGGAACAGGGGAAACATTCAGTACTTC

size: few
V: TRBV7-9
J: TRBJ1-3
D: NA
CDR3: CASSLGFGTALSSGNTIYF
DNA: TGTGCCAGCAGCTTGGGATTTGGGACTGCATTGAGCTCTGGAAACACCATATATTTT

size: many
V: TRBV12-3/TRBV12-4
J: TRBJ2-7
D: NA
CDR3: CASSLGRVDEQYF
DNA: TGTGCCAGCAGTTTAGGGCGTGTTGACGAGCAGTACTTC

size: many
V: TRBV5-6
J: TRBJ2-5
D: NA
CDR3: CASSASSGAQETQYF
DNA: TGTGCCAGCAGCGCCTCCTCAGGGGCTCAAGAGACCCAGTACTTC

size: NA
V: TRBV27
J: TRBJ1-6
D: NA
CDR3: CASRAWINSPLHF
DNA: TGTGCCAGCAGGGCGTGGATTAATTCACCCCTCCACTTT

size: many
V: TRBV5-1
J: TRBJ1-2
D: TRBD1
CDR3: CASSLESGGLSGYTF
DNA: TGCGCCAGCAGCTTGGAATCAGGGGGACTCTCTGGCTACACCTTC

size: many
V: TRBV7-9
J: TRBJ2-5
D: NA
CDR3: CASSLRGRRQETQYF
DNA: TGTGCCAGCAGCCTGAGGGGACGGAGACAAGAGACCCAGTACTTC

size: many
V: TRBV20-1
J: TRBJ2-7
D: NA
CDR3: CSAREWGKNSYEQYF
DNA: TGCAGTGCTAGAGAATGGGGGAAAAACTCCTACGAGCAGTACTTC

size: many
V: TRBV18
J: TRBJ2-5
D: NA
CDR3: CASSPRADTGETQYF
DNA: TGTGCCAGCTCACCAAGGGCGGACACCGGGGAAACCCAGTACTTC

size: NA
V: TRBV6-2/TRBV6-3
J: TRBJ1-1
D: NA
CDR3: CASSYFPTEAFF
DNA: TGTGCCAGCAGTTACTTCCCCACTGAAGCTTTCTTT

size: NA
V: TRBV10-3
J: TRBJ1-1
D: TRBD1
CDR3: CAISGTGGRTEAFF
DNA: TGTGCCATATCCGGGACAGGGGGTCGGACTGAAGCTTTCTTT

size: many
V: TRBV2
J: TRBJ1-1
D: TRBD1
CDR3: CASTYRGNTEAFF
DNA: TGTGCCAGCACTTACAGGGGAAACACTGAAGCTTTCTTT

size: many
V: TRBV5-1
J: TRBJ2-5
D: TRBD2
CDR3: CASRPTSGVDQETQYF
DNA: TGCGCCAGCAGGCCTACTAGCGGGGTCGACCAAGAGACCCAGTACTTC

size: many
V: TRBV6-1
J: TRBJ1-3
D: NA
CDR3: CASSDRTKSSGNTIYF
DNA: TGTGCCAGCAGTGATAGGACGAAGAGCTCTGGAAACACCATATATTTT

size: many
V: TRBV27
J: TRBJ2-2
D: NA
CDR3: CASSFRFRLAGTGELFF
DNA: TGTGCCAGCAGTTTTAGGTTCCGTTTAGCCGGGACCGGGGAGCTGTTTTTT

size: many
V: TRBV20-1
J: TRBJ1-2
D: NA
CDR3: CSARGDARLNYGYTF
DNA: TGCAGTGCTAGAGGGGACGCGCGTCTTAACTATGGCTACACCTTC

size: many
V: TRBV25-1
J: TRBJ2-2
D: NA
CDR3: CASRPRTANTGELFF
DNA: TGTGCCAGCAGGCCCAGGACAGCGAACACCGGGGAGCTGTTTTTT

size: NA
V: TRBV7-9
J: TRBJ2-1
D: TRBD2
CDR3: CASHGQRGDNEQFF
DNA: TGTGCCAGCCATGGGCAGCGGGGCGACAATGAGCAGTTCTTC

size: many
V: TRBV20-1
J: TRBJ2-3
D: TRBD2
CDR3: CSAILAADTQYF
DNA: TGCAGTGCTATTCTAGCGGCAGATACGCAGTATTTT

size: many
V: TRBV12-3/TRBV12-4
J: TRBJ2-1
D: NA
CDR3: CASSLARLVGEQFF
DNA: TGTGCCAGCAGTTTAGCGCGGCTAGTGGGGGAGCAGTTCTTC

size: NA
V: TRBV27
J: TRBJ2-3
D: NA
CDR3: CASRPKPRVRDTQYF
DNA: TGTGCCAGCCGCCCCAAGCCCAGGGTGCGAGATACGCAGTATTTT

size: few
V: TRBV5-6
J: TRBJ2-1
D: TRBD2
CDR3: CASSWAVTSGGDEQFF
DNA: TGTGCCAGCAGCTGGGCCGTCACTAGCGGGGGGGATGAGCAGTTCTTC

size: many
V: TRBV3-1
J: TRBJ2-3
D: NA
CDR3: CASSLRTSTDTQYF
DNA: TGTGCCAGCAGCCTACGAACTAGCACAGATACGCAGTATTTT

size: NA
V: TRBV12-3/TRBV12-4
J: TRBJ2-6
D: NA
CDR3: CASSLNGVLVLTF
DNA: TGTGCCAGCAGTTTAAATGGGGTACTCGTCCTGACTTTC

size: many
V: TRBV3-1
J: TRBJ1-1
D: NA
CDR3: CASSQANREAFF
DNA: TGTGCCAGCAGCCAAGCTAACAGGGAAGCTTTCTTT

size: NA
V: TRBV20-1
J: TRBJ1-2
D: NA
CDR3: CSANGAGVYGYTF
DNA: TGCAGTGCAAATGGGGCAGGGGTCTATGGCTACACCTTC